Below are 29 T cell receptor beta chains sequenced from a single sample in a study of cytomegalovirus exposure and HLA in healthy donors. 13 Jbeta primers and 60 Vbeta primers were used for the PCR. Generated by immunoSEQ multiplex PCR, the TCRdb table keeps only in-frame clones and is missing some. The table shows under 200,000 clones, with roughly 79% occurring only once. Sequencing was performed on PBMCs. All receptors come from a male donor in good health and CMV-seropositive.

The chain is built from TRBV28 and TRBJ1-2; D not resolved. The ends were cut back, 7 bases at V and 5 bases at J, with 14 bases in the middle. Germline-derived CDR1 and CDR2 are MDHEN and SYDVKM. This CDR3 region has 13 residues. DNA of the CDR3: TGTGCCAGCACCGGGCCGGAGGGATATGGCTACACCTTC. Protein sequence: CASTGPEGYGYTF.

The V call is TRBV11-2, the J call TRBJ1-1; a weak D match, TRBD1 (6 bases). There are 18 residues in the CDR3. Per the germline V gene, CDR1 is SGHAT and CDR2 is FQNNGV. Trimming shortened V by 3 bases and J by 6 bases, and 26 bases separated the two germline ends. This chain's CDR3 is CASSFHPRGRRSGSEAFF. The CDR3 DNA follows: TGTGCCAGCAGCTTTCATCCCAGGGGTAGAAGGAGTGGCTCTGAAGCTTTCTTT. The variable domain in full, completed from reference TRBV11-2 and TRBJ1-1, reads EAGVAQSPRYKIIEKRQSVAFWCNPISGHATLYWYQQILGQGPKLLIQFQNNGVVDDSQLPKDRFSAERLKGVDSTLKIQPAKLEDSAVYLCASSFHPRGRRSGSEAFFGQGTRLTVV.

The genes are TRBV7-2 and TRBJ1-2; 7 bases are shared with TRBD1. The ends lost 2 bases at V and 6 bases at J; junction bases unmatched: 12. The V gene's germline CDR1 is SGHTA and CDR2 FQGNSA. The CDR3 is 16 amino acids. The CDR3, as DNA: TGTGCCAGCAGCTTATCTGGACAGGCGTTAAGGGATGGCTACACCTTC. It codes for CASSLSGQALRDGYTF.

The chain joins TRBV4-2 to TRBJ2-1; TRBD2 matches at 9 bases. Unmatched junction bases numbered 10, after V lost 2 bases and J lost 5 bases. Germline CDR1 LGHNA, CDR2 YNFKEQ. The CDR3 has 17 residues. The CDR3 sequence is CASSQRPLAGPNNEQFF. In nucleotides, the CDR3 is TGTGCCAGCAGCCAACGACCTCTAGCGGGGCCAAACAATGAGCAGTTCTTC.

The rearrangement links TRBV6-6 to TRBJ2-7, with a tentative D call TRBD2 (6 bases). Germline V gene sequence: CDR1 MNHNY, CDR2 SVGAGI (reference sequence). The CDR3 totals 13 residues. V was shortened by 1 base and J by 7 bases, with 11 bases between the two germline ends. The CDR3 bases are TGTGCCAGCAGTTACTTTGACAGCGGGGAGCAGTACTTC. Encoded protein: CASSYFDSGEQYF.

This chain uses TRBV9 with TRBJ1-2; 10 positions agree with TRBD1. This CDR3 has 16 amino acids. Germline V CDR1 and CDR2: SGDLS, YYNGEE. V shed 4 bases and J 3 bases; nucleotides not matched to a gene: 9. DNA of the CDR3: TGTGCCAGCAGCTTACCCGGGACAGGGGTTGACTATGGCTACACCTTC. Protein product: CASSLPGTGVDYGYTF.

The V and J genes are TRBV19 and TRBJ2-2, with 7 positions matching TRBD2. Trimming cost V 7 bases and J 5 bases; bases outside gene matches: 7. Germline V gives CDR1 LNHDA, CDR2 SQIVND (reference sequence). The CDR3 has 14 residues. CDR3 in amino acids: CASIGEGRTGELFF. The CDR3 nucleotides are TGTGCCAGTATAGGGGAGGGAAGAACCGGGGAGCTGTTTTTT.

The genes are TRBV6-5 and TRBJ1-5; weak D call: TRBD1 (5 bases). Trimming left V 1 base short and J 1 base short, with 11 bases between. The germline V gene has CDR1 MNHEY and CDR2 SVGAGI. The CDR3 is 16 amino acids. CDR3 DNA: TGTGCCAGCAGTTACTTAAGTCGACAGAGCAATCAGCCCCAGCATTTT. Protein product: CASSYLSRQSNQPQHF.

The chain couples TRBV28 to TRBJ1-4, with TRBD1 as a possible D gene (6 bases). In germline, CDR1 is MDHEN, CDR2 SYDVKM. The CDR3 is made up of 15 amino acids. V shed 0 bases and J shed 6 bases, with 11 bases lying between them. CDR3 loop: CASSLWGARDEKLFF. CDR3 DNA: TGTGCCAGCAGTTTATGGGGGGCGAGGGATGAAAAACTGTTTTTT.

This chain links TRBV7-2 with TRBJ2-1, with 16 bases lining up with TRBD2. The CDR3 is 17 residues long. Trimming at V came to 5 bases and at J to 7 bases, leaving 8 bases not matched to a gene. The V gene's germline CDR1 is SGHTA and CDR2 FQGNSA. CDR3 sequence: CASSLVGLAGGLNEQFF. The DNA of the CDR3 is TGTGCCAGCAGCCTAGTGGGACTAGCGGGGGGGCTGAATGAGCAGTTCTTC.

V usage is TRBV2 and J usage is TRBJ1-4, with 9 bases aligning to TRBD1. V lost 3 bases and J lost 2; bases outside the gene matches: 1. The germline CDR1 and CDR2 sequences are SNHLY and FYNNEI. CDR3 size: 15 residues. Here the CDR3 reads CASSETGGTNEKLFF. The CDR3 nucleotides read TGTGCCAGCAGTGAGACAGGGGGGACTAATGAAAAACTGTTTTTT.

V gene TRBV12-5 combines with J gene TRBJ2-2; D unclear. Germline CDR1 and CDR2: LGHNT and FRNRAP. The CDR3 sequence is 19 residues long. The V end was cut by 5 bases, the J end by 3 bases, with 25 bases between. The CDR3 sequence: CASGTRRALLPEDTGELFF. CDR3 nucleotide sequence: TGTGCTAGTGGTACCCGGAGAGCCCTTCTGCCCGAAGACACCGGGGAGCTGTTTTTT. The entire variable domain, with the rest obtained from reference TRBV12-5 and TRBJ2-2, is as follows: DARVTQTPRHKVTEMGQEVTMRCQPILGHNTVFWYRQTMMQGLELLAYFRNRAPLDDSGMPKDRFSAEMPDATLATLKIQPSEPRDSAVYFCASGTRRALLPEDTGELFFGEGSRLTVL.

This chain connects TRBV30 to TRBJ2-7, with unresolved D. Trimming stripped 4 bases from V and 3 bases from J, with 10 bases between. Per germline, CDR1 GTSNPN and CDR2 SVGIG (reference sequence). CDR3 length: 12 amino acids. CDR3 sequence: CAWILSSYEQYF. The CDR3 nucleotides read TGTGCCTGGATTTTGAGTAGCTACGAGCAGTACTTC.

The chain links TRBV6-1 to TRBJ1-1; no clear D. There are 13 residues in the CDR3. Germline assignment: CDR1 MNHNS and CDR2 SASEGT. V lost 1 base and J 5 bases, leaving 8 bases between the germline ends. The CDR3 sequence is CASSEGRITEAFF. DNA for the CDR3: TGTGCCAGCAGTGAAGGCAGAATAACTGAAGCTTTCTTT.

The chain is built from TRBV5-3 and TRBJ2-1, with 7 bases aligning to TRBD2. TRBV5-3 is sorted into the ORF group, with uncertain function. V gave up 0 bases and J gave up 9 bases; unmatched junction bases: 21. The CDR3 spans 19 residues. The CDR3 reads CARSLGWIRDYLRGGEQFF. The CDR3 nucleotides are TGTGCCAGAAGCTTGGGATGGATACGGGACTACCTACGCGGCGGTGAGCAGTTCTTC.

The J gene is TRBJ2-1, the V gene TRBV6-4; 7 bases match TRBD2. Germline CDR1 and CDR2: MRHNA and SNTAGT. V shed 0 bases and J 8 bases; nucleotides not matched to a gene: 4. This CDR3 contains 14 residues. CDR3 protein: CASSDSRLADEQFF. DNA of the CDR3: TGTGCCAGCAGTGACTCTAGGCTAGCGGATGAGCAGTTCTTC.

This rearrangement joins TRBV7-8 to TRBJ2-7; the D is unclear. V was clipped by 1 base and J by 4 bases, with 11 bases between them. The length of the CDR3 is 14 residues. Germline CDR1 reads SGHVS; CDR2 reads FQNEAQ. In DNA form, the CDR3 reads TGTGCCAGCAGCTTAGTCGTAGAGCTTTACGAGCAGTACTTC. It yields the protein CASSLVVELYEQYF. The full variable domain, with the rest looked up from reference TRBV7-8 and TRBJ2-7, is GAGVSQSPRYKVAKRGQDVALRCDPISGHVSLFWYQQALGQGPEFLTYFQNEAQLDKSGLPSDRFFAERPEGSVSTLKIQRTQQEDSAVYLCASSLVVELYEQYFGPGTRLTVT.

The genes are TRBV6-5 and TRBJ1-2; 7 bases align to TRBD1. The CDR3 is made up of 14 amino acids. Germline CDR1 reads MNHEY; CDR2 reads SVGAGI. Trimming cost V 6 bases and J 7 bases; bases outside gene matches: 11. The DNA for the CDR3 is TGTGCCAGCAGACGCGACAGGGTTGAGGGTGGCTACACCTTC. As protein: CASRRDRVEGGYTF.

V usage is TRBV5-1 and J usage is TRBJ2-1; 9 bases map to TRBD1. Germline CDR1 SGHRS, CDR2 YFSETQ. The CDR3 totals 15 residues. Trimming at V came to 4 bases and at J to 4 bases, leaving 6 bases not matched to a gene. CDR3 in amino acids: CASSTGTGTYNEQFF. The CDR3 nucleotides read TGCGCCAGCAGCACCGGGACAGGGACGTACAATGAGCAGTTCTTC. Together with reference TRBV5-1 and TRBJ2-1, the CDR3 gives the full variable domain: KAGVTQTPRYLIKTRGQQVTLSCSPISGHRSVSWYQQTPGQGLQFLFEYFSETQRNKGNFPGRFSGRQFSNSRSEMNVSTLELGDSALYLCASSTGTGTYNEQFFGPGTRLTVL.

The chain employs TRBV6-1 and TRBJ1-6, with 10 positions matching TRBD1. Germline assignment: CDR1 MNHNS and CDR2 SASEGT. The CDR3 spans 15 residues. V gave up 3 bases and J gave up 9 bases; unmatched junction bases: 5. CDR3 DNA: TGTGCCAGCAGTGAGTATGGGACAGGGGCTTCACCCCTCCACTTT. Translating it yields CASSEYGTGASPLHF.

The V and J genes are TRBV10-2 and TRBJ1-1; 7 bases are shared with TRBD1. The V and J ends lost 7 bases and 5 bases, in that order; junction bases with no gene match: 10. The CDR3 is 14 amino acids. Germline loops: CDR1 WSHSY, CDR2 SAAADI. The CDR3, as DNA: TGCGCCAGCAAGGGGGCAGAGCTGTGGACTGAAGCTTTCTTT. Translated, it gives CASKGAELWTEAFF.

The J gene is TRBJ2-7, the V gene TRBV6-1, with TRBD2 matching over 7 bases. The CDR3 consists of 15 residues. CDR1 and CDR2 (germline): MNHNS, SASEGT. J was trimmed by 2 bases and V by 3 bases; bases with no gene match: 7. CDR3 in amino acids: CASSDQGGRPYEQYF. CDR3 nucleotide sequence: TGTGCCAGCAGTGACCAGGGAGGGCGCCCCTACGAGCAGTACTTC.

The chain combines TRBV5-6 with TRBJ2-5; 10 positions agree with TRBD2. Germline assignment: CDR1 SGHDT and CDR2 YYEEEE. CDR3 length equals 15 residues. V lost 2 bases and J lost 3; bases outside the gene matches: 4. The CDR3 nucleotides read TGTGCCAGCAGCTTCCGACTAGCGGGTAAAGAGACCCAGTACTTC. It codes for CASSFRLAGKETQYF. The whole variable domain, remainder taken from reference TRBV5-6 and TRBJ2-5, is DAGVTQSPTHLIKTRGQQVTLRCSPKSGHDTVSWYQQALGQGPQFIFQYYEEEERQRGNFPDRFSGHQFPNYSSELNVNALLLGDSALYLCASSFRLAGKETQYFGPGTRLLVL.

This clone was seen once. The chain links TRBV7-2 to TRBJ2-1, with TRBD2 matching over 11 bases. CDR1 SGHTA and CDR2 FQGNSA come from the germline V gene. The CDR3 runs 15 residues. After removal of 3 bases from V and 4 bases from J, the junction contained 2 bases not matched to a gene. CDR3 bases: TGTGCCAGCAGCTTTAGCGGGGGGGCGTACAATGAGCAGTTCTTC. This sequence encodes CASSFSGGAYNEQFF. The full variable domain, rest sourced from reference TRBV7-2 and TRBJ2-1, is GAGVSQSPSNKVTEKGKDVELRCDPISGHTALYWYRQSLGQGLEFLIYFQGNSAPDKSGLPSDRFSAERTGGSVSTLTIQRTQQEDSAVYLCASSFSGGAYNEQFFGPGTRLTVL.

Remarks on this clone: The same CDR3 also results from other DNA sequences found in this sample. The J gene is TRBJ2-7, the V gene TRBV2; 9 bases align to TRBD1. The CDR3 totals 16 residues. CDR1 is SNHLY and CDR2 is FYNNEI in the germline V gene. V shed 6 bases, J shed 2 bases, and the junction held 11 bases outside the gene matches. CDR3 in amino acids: CASRNYGQGSAYEQYF. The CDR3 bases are TGTGCCAGCAGGAACTACGGACAGGGGTCGGCCTACGAGCAGTACTTC.

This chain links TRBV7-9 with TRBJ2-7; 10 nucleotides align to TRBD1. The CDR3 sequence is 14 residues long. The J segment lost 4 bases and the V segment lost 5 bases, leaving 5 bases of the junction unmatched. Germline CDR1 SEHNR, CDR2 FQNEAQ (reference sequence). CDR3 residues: CASSDWGQGYEQYF. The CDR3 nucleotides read TGTGCCAGCAGCGATTGGGGACAGGGGTACGAGCAGTACTTC.

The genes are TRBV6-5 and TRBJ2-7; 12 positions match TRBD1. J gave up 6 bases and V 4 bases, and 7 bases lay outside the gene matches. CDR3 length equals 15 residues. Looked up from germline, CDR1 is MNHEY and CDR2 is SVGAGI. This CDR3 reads CASSFPGTGGGEQYF. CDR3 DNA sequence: TGTGCCAGCAGTTTCCCCGGGACAGGGGGCGGCGAGCAGTACTTC.

CDR3: CASSSSTGAGRETQYF. For the CDR3, the DNA is TGTGCCAGCAGCTCATCGACAGGGGCTGGGAGGGAGACCCAGTACTTC. The rearrangement uses TRBV7-9 and TRBJ2-5; 8 bases line up with TRBD1. The CDR3 is 16 amino acids. CDR1 and CDR2 from the germline V gene are SEHNR and FQNEAQ (reference sequence). V was clipped by 4 bases and J by 5 bases; unmatched bases: 12. The variable domain in full, completed from reference TRBV7-9 and TRBJ2-5, reads DTGVSQNPRHKITKRGQNVTFRCDPISEHNRLYWYRQTLGQGPEFLTYFQNEAQLEKSRLLSDRFSAERPKGSFSTLEIQRTEQGDSAMYLCASSSSTGAGRETQYFGPGTRLLVL.

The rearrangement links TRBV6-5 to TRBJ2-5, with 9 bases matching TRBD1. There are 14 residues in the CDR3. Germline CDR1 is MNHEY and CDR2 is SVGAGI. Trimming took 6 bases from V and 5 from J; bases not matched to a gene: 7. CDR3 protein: CASSLRDRDETQYF. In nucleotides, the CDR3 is TGTGCCAGCAGCCTGCGGGACAGGGATGAGACCCAGTACTTC.